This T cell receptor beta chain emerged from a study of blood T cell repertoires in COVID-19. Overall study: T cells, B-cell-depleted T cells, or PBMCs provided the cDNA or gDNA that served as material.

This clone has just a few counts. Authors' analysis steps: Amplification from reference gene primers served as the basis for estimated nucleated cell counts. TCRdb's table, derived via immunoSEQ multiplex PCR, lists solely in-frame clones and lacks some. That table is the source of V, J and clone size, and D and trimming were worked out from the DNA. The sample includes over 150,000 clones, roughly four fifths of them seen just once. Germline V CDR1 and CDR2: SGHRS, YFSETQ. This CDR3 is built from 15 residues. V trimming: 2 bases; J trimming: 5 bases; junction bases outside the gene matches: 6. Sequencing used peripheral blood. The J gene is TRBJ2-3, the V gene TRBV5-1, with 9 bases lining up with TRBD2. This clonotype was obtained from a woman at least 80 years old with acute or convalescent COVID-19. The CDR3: CASSFSGREGDTQYF. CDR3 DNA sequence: TGCGCCAGCAGCTTTAGCGGGAGAGAAGGAGATACGCAGTATTTT.